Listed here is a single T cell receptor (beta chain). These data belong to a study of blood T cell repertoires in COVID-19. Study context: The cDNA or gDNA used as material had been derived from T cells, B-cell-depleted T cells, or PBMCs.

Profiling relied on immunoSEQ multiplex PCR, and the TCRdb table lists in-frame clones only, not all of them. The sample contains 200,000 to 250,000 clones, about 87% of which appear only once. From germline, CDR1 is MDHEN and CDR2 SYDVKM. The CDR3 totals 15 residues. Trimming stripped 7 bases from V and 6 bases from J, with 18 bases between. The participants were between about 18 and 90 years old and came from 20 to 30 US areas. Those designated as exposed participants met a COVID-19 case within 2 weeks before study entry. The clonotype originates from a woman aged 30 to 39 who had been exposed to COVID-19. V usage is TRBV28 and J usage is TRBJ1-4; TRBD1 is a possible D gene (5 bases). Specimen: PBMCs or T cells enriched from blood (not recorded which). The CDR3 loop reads CASTQGGAGDEKLFF. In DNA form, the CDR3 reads TGTGCCAGCACCCAGGGCGGGGCGGGGGATGAAAAACTGTTTTTT.